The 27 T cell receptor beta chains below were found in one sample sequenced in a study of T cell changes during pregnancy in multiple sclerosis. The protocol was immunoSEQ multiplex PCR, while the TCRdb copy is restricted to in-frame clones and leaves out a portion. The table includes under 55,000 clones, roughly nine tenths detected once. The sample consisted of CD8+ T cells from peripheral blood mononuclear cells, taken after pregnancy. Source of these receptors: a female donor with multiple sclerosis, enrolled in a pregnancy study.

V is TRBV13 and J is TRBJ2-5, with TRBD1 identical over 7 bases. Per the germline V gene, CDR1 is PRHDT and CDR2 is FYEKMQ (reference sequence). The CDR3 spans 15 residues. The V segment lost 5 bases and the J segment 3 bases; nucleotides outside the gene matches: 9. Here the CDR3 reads CASSLRGQWKETQYF. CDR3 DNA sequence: TGTGCCAGCAGCCTACGGGGACAGTGGAAAGAGACCCAGTACTTC.

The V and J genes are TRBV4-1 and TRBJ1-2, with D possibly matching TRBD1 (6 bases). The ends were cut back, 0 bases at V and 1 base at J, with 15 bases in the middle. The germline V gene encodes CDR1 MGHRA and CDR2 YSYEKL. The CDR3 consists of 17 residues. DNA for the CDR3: TGCGCCAGCAGCCAAGAGCACCCCAGGGGCCTTAACTATGGCTACACCTTC. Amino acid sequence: CASSQEHPRGLNYGYTF.

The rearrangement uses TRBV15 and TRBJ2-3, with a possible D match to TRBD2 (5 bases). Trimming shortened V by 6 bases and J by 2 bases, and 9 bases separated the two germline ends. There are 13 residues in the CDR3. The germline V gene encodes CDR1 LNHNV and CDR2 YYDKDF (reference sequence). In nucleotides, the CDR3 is TGTGCCACCAGTCGACTAATCACAGATACGCAGTATTTT. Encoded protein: CATSRLITDTQYF.

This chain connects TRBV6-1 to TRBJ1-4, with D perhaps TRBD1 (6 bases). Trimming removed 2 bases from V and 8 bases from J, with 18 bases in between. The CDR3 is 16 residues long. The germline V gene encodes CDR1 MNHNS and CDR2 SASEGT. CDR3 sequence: CASSEWIVAGEEKLFF. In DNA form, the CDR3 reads TGTGCCAGCAGTGAATGGATCGTGGCAGGGGAAGAAAAACTGTTTTTT.

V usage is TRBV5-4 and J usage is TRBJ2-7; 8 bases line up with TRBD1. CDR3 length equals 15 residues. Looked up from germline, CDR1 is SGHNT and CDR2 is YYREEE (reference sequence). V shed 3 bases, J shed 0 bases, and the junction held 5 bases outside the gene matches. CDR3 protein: CASSSDRALSYEQYF. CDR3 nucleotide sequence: TGTGCCAGCAGCTCGGACAGGGCCCTCTCCTACGAGCAGTACTTC.

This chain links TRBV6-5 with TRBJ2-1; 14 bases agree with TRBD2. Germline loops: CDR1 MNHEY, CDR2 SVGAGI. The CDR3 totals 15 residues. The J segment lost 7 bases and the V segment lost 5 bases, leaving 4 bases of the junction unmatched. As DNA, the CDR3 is TGTGCCAGCAGTCCGACTAGCGGGGGGGCTAATGAGCAGTTCTTC. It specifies CASSPTSGGANEQFF.

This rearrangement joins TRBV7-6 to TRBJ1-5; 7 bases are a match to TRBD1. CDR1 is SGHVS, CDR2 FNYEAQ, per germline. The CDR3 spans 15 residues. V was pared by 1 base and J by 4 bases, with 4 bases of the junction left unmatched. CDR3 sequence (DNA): TGTGCCAGCAGCTTAGGAGGGGGCCGGAATCAGCCCCAGCATTTT. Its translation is CASSLGGGRNQPQHF.

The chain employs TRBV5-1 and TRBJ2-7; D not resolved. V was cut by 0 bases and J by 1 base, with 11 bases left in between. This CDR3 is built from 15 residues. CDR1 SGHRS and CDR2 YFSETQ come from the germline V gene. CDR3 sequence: CASSLGNSRSYEQYF. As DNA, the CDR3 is TGCGCCAGCAGCTTGGGGAACAGCAGATCCTACGAGCAGTACTTC.

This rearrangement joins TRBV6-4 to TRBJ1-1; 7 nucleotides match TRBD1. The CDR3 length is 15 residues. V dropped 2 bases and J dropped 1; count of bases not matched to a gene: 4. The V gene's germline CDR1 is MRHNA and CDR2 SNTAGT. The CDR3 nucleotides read TGTGCCAGCAGTGACACAGGGGTCGGGAACACTGAAGCTTTCTTT. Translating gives CASSDTGVGNTEAFF.

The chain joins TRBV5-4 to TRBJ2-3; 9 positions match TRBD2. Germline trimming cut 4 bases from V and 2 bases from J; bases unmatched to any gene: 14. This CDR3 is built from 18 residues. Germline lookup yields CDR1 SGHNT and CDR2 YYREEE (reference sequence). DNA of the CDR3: TGTGCCAGCAGCCCCCCCCCGGGGCGCGGGGGGGACACAGATACGCAGTATTTT. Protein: CASSPPPGRGGDTDTQYF. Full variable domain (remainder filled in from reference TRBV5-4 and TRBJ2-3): ETGVTQSPTHLIKTRGQQVTLRCSSQSGHNTVSWYQQALGQGPQFIFQYYREEENGRGNFPPRFSGLQFPNYSSELNVNALELDDSALYLCASSPPPGRGGDTDTQYFGPGTRLTVL.

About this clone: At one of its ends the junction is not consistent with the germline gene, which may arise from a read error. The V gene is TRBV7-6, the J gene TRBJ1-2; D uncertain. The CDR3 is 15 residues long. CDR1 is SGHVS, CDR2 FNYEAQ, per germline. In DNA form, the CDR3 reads TGTGCCAGCAGCTTAGCGGTTGGAGGGAACTCTGGCTACACCTTC. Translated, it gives CASSLAVGGNSGYTF.

This chain's CDR3 is CASSQPGLAPDTQYF. DNA of the CDR3: TGCGCCAGCAGCCAACCGGGACTAGCTCCAGATACGCAGTATTTT. J is TRBJ2-3 and V is TRBV5-1; TRBD2 matches 9 bases. CDR3 length: 15 amino acids. V was clipped by 4 bases and J by 4 bases; unmatched bases: 7. The germline CDR1 and CDR2 sequences are SGHRS and YFSETQ.

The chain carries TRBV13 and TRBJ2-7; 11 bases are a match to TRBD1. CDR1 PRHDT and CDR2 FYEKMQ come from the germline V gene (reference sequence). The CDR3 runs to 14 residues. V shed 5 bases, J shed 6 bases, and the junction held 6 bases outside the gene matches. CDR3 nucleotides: TGTGCCAGCAGCGAGCGGGACAGGGGGGGCGAGCAGTACTTC. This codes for CASSERDRGGEQYF.

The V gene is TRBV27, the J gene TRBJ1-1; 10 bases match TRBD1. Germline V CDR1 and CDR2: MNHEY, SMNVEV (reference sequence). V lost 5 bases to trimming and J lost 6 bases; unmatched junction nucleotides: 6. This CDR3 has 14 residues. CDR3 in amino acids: CASSPGQGQAEAFF. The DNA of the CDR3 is TGTGCCAGCAGTCCGGGACAGGGGCAGGCTGAAGCTTTCTTT.

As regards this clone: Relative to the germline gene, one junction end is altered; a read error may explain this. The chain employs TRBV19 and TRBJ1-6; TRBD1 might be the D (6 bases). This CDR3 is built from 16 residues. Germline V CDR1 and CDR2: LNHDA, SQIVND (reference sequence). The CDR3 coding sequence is TGTGCCAGTAGTATTCTGCCACAGGGTAATAATTCACCTCTCCACTTT. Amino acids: CASSILPQGNNSPLHF.

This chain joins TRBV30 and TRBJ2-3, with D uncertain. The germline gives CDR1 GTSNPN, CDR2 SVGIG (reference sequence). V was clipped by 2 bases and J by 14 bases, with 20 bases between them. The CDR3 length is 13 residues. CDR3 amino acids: CAWSPPLGPFGYF. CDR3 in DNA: TGTGCCTGGAGTCCACCCCTTGGTCCCTTCGGGTATTTT.

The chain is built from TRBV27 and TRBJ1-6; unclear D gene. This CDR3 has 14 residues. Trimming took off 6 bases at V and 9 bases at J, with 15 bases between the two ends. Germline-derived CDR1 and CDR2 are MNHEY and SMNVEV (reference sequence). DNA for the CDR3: TGTGCCAGCAGCCCTGCCGTAGCACGTTCACCCCTCCACTTT. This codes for CASSPAVARSPLHF.

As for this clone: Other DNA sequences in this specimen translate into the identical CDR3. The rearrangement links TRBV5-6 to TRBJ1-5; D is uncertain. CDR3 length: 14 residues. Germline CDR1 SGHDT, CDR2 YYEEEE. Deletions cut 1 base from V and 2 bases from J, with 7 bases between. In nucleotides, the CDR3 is TGTGCCAGCAGCTTGTTGTCGGGCAATCAGCCCCAGCATTTT. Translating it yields CASSLLSGNQPQHF.

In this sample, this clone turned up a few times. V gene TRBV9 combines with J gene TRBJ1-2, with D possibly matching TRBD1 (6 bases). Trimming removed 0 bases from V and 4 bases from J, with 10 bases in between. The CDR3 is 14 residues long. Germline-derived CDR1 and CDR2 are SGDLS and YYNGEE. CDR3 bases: TGTGCCAGCAGCGTAGCGGGGGGCGCCTATGGCTACACCTTC. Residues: CASSVAGGAYGYTF.

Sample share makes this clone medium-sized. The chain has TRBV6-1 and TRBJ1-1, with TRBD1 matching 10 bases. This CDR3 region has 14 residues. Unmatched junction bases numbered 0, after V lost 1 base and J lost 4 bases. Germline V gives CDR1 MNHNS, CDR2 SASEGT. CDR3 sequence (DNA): TGTGCCAGCAGTGAAGGGACAGGGGGCACTGAAGCTTTCTTT. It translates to CASSEGTGGTEAFF.

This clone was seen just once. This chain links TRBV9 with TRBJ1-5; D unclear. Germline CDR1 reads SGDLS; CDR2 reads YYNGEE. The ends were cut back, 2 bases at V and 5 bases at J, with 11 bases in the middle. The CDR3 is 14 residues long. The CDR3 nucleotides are TGTGCCAGCAGCGTGGACGGGGTGGATCAGCCCCAGCATTTT. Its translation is CASSVDGVDQPQHF.

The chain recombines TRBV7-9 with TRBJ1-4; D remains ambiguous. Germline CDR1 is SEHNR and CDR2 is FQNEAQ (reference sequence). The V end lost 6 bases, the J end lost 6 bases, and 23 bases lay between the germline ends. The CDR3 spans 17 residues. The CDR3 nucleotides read TGTGCCAGCAGTCGCGGCGGGCCCCTAAAAGGTGATGAAAAACTGTTTTTT. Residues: CASSRGGPLKGDEKLFF.

Here the CDR3 reads CASSVGVAASYEQYF. In nucleotides, the CDR3 is TGTGCCAGCAGCGTAGGGGTAGCGGCTTCCTACGAGCAGTACTTC. J is TRBJ2-7 and V is TRBV9; D perhaps matches TRBD2 (6 bases). V was clipped by 0 bases and J by 1 base, with 11 bases between them. Per germline, CDR1 SGDLS and CDR2 YYNGEE. CDR3 length: 15 residues.

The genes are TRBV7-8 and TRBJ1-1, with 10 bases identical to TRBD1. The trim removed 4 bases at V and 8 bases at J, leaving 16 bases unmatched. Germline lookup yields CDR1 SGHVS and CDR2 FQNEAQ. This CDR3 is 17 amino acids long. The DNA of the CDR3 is TGTGCCAGCAGCTCCGGACAGGGGGGCTCCCTTGGGCTCGAAGCTTTCTTT. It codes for CASSSGQGGSLGLEAFF.

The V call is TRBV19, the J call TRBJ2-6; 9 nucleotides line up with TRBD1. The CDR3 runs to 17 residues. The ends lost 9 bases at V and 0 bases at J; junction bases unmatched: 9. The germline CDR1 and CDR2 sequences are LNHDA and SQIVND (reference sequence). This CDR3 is CASRTGDVNSGANVLTF. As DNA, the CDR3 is TGTGCCAGCAGGACAGGGGACGTGAACTCTGGGGCCAACGTCCTGACTTTC. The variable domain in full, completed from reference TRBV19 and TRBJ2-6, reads DGGITQSPKYLFRKEGQNVTLSCEQNLNHDAMYWYRQDPGQGLRLIYYSQIVNDFQKGDIAEGYSVSREKKESFPLTVTSAQKNPTAFYLCASRTGDVNSGANVLTFGAGSRLTVL.

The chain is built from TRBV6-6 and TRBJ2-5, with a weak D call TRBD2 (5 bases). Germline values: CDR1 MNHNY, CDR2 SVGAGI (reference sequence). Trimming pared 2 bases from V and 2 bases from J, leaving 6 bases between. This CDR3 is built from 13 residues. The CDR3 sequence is CASSYEGQETQYF. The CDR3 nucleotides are TGTGCCAGCAGTTACGAGGGACAAGAGACCCAGTACTTC.

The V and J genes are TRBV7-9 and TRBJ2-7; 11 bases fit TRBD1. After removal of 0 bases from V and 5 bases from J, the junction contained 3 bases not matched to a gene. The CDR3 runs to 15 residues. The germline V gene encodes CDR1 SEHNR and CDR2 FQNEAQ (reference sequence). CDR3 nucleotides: TGTGCCAGCAGCTTAGCCAGGACAGGGGGCAACGAGCAGTACTTC. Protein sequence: CASSLARTGGNEQYF.